These 8 T cell receptor beta chains were sequenced from one sample in a study of cytomegalovirus exposure and HLA in healthy donors. The PCR made use of 60 Vbeta and 13 Jbeta primers. Sequenced by immunoSEQ multiplex PCR; TCRdb stores in-frame clones only, minus some. The sample lists roughly 88,000 clones; approximately 76% were seen once. The sample comprised PBMCs. These receptor sequences come from a man aged 25-40 years in good health and CMV-seropositive.

The chain has TRBV5-1 and TRBJ2-7, with 8 bases that match TRBD2. The junction had 7 bases not matched to a gene; V was cut back by 2 bases and J by 0 bases. Germline CDR1 is SGHRS and CDR2 is YFSETQ. The CDR3 runs 16 residues. CDR3: CASSFQASGPSYEQYF. CDR3 sequence (DNA): TGCGCCAGCAGCTTTCAGGCTAGCGGGCCCTCCTACGAGCAGTACTTC.

By its share, this clone is medium-sized (0.01 to 0.1%). This rearrangement joins TRBV6-1 to TRBJ1-1; no definite D call. CDR3 length equals 14 residues. V lost 4 bases and J 5 bases, leaving 14 bases between the germline ends. Germline CDR1 and CDR2: MNHNS and SASEGT. CDR3 nucleotides: TGTGCCAGCAGTGGGCCTCTCGGGAGGACTGAAGCTTTCTTT. Translating gives CASSGPLGRTEAFF.

This chain connects TRBV11-3 to TRBJ2-3; TRBD2 aligns across 13 bases. The CDR3 sequence is 17 residues long. V shed 5 bases, J shed 1 base, and the junction held 6 bases outside the gene matches. The germline gives CDR1 SGHNT, CDR2 YENEEA. CDR3 nucleotides: TGTGCCAGCAGCCATGGGACTAGCGGGGATGGCACAGATACGCAGTATTTT. As protein: CASSHGTSGDGTDTQYF.

J is TRBJ2-5 and V is TRBV5-4; TRBD2 matches at 11 bases. The CDR3 length is 16 residues. Germline V gives CDR1 SGHNT, CDR2 YYREEE (reference sequence). Trimming cost V 3 bases and J 2 bases; bases outside gene matches: 6. The CDR3 DNA reads as TGTGCCAGCAGCTCCACTAGCGGGGGTTTTCAAGAGACCCAGTACTTC. Residues: CASSSTSGGFQETQYF.

This rearrangement joins TRBV28 to TRBJ2-1, with TRBD2 matching 8 bases. Trimming cost V 6 bases and J 5 bases; bases outside gene matches: 6. Germline CDR1 reads MDHEN; CDR2 reads SYDVKM. This CDR3 has 14 residues. CDR3 amino acids: CASRGPSGHNEQFF. CDR3 coding DNA: TGTGCCAGCAGGGGTCCTAGCGGGCACAATGAGCAGTTCTTC.

The chain employs TRBV28 and TRBJ1-6; D is unresolved. Germline V gives CDR1 MDHEN, CDR2 SYDVKM. This CDR3 has 15 amino acids. Trimming pared 5 bases from V and 0 bases from J, leaving 8 bases between. The CDR3 region has the DNA TGTGCCAGCAGTACGACAAGCTCCTATAATTCACCCCTCCACTTT. It specifies CASSTTSSYNSPLHF.

The chain carries TRBV5-4 and TRBJ1-2, with D tentatively TRBD1 (6 bases). Germline V gene lookup returns CDR1 SGHNT and CDR2 YYREEE (reference sequence). The CDR3 covers 16 residues. The V end was cut by 0 bases, the J end by 3 bases, with 15 bases between. The CDR3 region is CASSLAPQGSDYGYTF. CDR3 bases: TGTGCCAGCAGCTTGGCCCCCCAGGGGTCGGACTATGGCTACACCTTC.

This clone was counted a single time. V usage is TRBV12-5 and J usage is TRBJ1-1, with unresolved D. V lost 5 bases and J 1 base, leaving 11 bases between the germline ends. Germline V gives CDR1 LGHNT, CDR2 FRNRAP. The CDR3 is 14 residues long. The chain's CDR3 is CASGPQVTNTEAFF. The CDR3 region has the DNA TGTGCTAGTGGTCCTCAGGTAACGAACACTGAAGCTTTCTTT.